This TCR beta chain is from a study of shared clonotypes between healthy human individuals. Study in general: A couple of women and a few men aged 18 to 49 made up the donors.

Original data processing: From ImmunoSEQ came sequences covering only the junction and carrying no quality scores, so filtering differed. The assay was immunoSEQ multiplex PCR, and TCRdb's table has in-frame clones only and misses some. For V, J and clone size, that table is used; D and trimming come from the DNA. The data show about 470,000 clones, roughly 83% seen once. This clone appeared a single time. Sequencing was done on a sample of PBMCs. This clonotype was obtained from a woman aged 40 to 55 in good health. Some clones in this sample may be carry-over from other donors' samples.

The CDR3 coding sequence is TGTGCCTGGATGAGGGAGGGGGCAAGCTATGGCTACACCTTC. It specifies CAWMREGASYGYTF. The chain uses TRBV30 and TRBJ1-2, with 7 positions matching TRBD1. CDR1 is GTSNPN and CDR2 is SVGIG in the germline V gene (reference sequence). The ends lost 4 bases at V and 4 bases at J; junction bases unmatched: 9. This CDR3 spans 14 amino acids.